The source of this T cell receptor (beta chain) is a study of blood T cell repertoires in COVID-19. Overall study: The samples span acute and convalescent COVID-19 from the United States, Italy and Spain. T cells, B-cell-depleted T cells, or PBMCs provided the cDNA or gDNA that served as material.

CDR3 size: 12 residues. V was cut by 11 bases and J by 5 bases, with 15 bases left in between. Germline assignment: CDR1 SEHNR and CDR2 FQNEAQ (reference sequence). Authors' analysis steps: The authors estimated nucleated cell counts from reference gene primer amplification. Repertoires were generated with immunoSEQ multiplex PCR, while TCRdb's copy carries only in-frame clones and drops some. The DNA gave D and trimming, while V, J and clone size come from that table. The sample has over 40,000 clones; 80% to 95% are singletons. The chain is built from TRBV7-9 and TRBJ2-5; perhaps TRBD2 as D (6 bases). This clonotype was sampled from a human donor in a cohort sampled during active COVID-19. Sequencing was done on a sample of peripheral blood. As DNA, the CDR3 is TGTGCCGGGGGGAGAGCGATGGAGACCCAGTACTTC. This gives the protein CAGGRAMETQYF.